This T cell receptor beta chain was profiled in a study of T cell changes during pregnancy in multiple sclerosis. The CDR3 spans 17 residues. Produced via immunoSEQ multiplex PCR; TCRdb's table is partial and in-frame only. The sample consists of tens of thousands of clones, about nine tenths of them appearing once. The origin of this receptor is a female donor with multiple sclerosis, enrolled in a pregnancy study. This chain joins TRBV21-1 and TRBJ2-3; the table's D call TRBD2 went unverified against the DNA. TRBV21-1 is shown as a pseudogene. Sequenced material: CD4+ T cells from peripheral blood mononuclear cells, taken in the third trimester of pregnancy. The CDR3 DNA sequence: TGTGCCAGCAGCAAGGGCAGGGAGGGGGTGGGCACAGATACGCAGTATTTT. Its protein is CASSKGREGVGTDTQYF.